This T cell receptor beta chain was found in a study of control samples from healthy donors and cancer patients. The CDR3 has 14 amino acids. The V and J ends lost 3 bases and 5 bases respectively, with 13 bases between them. Germline lookup yields CDR1 KGHSH and CDR2 LQKENI. The method was immunoSEQ multiplex PCR; TCRdb's version includes in-frame clones alone and lacks a portion of them. The data show approximately 99,000 clones, approximately 84% seen once. The chain is built from TRBV18 and TRBJ1-1; a weak D match, TRBD1 (5 bases). The receptor's source is a young man in good health. Sequences were obtained from blood. The CDR3 DNA follows: TGTGCCAGCTCACCCCTCCAGGGTTCGACTGAAGCTTTCTTT. Translation: CASSPLQGSTEAFF.